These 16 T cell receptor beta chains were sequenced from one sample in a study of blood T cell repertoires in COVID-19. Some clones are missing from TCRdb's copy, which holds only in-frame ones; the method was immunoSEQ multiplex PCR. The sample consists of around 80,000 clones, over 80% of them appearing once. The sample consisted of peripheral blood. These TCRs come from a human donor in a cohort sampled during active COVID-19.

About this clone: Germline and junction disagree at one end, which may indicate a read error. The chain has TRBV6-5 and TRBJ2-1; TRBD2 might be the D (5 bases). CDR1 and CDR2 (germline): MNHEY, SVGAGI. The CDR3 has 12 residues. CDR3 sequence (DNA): TGTGCCAGCAGGGACTCCCACAATGAGCAGTTCTTC. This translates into CASRDSHNEQFF.

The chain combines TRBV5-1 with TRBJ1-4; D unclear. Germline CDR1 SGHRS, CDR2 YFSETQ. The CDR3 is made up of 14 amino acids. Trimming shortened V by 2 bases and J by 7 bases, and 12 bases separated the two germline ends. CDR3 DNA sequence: TGCGCCAGCAGCTTACGGGGTCTTCGTGAAAAACTGTTTTTT. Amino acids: CASSLRGLREKLFF.

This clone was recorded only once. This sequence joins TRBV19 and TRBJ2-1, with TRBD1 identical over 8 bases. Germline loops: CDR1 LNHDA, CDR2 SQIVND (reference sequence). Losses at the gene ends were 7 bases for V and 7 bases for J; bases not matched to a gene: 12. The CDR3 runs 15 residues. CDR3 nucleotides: TGTGCCAGTATCCCTGCAGGGGGCCCCTCTAATGAGCAGTTCTTC. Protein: CASIPAGGPSNEQFF.

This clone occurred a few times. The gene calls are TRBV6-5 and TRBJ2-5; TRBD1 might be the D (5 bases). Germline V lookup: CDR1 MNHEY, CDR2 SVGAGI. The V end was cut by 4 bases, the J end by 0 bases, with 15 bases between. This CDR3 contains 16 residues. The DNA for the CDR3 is TGTGCCAGCAGTTCCCTAAGGGGAAGGTACCAAGAGACCCAGTACTTC. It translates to CASSSLRGRYQETQYF.

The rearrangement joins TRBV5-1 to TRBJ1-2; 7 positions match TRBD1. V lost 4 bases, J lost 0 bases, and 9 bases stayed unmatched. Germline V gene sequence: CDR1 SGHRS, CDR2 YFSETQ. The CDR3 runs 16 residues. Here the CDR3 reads CASSPGGGQSNYGYTF. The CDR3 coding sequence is TGCGCCAGCAGCCCAGGGGGTGGACAGTCTAACTATGGCTACACCTTC.

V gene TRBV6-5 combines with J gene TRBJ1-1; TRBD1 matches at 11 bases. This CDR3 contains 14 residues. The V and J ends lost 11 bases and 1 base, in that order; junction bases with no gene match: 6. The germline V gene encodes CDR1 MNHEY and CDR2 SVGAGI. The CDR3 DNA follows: TGTGCCGGACAGGGGGCTGATGGGAACACTGAAGCTTTCTTT. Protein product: CAGQGADGNTEAFF.

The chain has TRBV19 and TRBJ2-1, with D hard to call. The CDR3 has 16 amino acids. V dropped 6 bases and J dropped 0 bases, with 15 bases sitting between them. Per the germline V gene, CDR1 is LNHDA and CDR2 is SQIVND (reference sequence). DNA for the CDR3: TGTGCCAGTAGCCTAGGCCAGTTAGGCTCCTACAATGAGCAGTTCTTC. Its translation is CASSLGQLGSYNEQFF.

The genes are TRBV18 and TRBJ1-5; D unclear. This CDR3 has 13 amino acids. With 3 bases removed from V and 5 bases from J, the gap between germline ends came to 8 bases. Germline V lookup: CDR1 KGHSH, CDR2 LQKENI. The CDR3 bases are TGTGCCAGCTCACCCGGGGATGATCAGCCCCAGCATTTT. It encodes CASSPGDDQPQHF. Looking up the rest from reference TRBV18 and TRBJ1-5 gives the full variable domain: NAGVMQNPRHLVRRRGQEARLRCSPMKGHSHVYWYRQLPEEGLKFMVYLQKENIIDESGMPKERFSAEFPKEGPSILRIQQVVRGDSAAYFCASSPGDDQPQHFGDGTRLSIL.

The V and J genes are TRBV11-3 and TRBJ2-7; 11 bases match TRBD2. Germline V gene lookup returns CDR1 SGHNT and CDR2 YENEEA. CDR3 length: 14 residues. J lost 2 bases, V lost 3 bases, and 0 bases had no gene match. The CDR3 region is CASSLTSGTYEQYF. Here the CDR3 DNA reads TGTGCCAGCAGCTTGACTAGCGGGACCTACGAGCAGTACTTC. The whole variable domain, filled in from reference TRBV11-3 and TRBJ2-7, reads EAGVVQSPRYKIIEKKQPVAFWCNPISGHNTLYWYLQNLGQGPELLIRYENEEAVDDSQLPKDRFSAERLKGVDSTLKIQPAELGDSAVYLCASSLTSGTYEQYFGPGTRLTVT.

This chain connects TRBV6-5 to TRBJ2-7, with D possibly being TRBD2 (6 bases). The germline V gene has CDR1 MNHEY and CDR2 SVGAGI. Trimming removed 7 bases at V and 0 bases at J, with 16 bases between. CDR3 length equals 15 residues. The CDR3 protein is CASTGGTSSSYEQYF. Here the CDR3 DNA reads TGTGCCAGCACCGGCGGGACTTCTAGCTCCTACGAGCAGTACTTC.

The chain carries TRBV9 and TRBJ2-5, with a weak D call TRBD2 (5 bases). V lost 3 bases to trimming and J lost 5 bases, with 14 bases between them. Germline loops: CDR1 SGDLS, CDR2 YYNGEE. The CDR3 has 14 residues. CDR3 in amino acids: CASSDRSAGETQYF. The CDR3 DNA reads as TGTGCCAGCAGCGACCGTAGCGCCGGGGAGACCCAGTACTTC. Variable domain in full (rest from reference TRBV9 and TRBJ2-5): DSGVTQTPKHLITATGQRVTLRCSPRSGDLSVYWYQQSLDQGLQFLIQYYNGEERAKGNILERFSAQQFPDLHSELNLSSLELGDSALYFCASSDRSAGETQYFGPGTRLLVL.

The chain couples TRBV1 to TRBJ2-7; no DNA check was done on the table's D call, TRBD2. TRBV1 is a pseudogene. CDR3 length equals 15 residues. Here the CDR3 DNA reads TGCACCAGCAGCCACTTTCGGGGGGCCAGGAACGAGCAGTACTTC. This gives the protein CTSSHFRGARNEQYF.

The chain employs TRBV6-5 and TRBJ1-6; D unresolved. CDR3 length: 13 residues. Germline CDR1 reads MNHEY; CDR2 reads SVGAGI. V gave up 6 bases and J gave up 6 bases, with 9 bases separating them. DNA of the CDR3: TGTGCCAGCAGCCCAGACATTAATTCACCCCTCCACTTT. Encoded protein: CASSPDINSPLHF.

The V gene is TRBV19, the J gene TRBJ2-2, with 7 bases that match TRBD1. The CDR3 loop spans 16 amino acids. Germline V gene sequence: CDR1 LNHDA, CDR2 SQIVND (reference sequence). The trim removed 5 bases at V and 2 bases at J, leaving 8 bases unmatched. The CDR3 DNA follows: TGTGCCAGTAGTCGCCTTCGGGACAGCAACACCGGGGAGCTGTTTTTT. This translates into CASSRLRDSNTGELFF.

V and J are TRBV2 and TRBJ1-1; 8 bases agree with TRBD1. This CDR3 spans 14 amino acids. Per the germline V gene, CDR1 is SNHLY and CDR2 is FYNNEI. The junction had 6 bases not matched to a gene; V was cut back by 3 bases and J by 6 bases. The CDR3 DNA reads TGTGCCAGCAGTGAGGAAGGACAGGGCGCTGAAGCTTTCTTT. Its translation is CASSEEGQGAEAFF.

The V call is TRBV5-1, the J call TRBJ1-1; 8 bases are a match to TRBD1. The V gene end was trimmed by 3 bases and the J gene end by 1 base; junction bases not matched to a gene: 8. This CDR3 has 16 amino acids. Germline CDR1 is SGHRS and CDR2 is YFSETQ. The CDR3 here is CASSYPKTGENTEAFF. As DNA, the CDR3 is TGCGCCAGCAGCTACCCAAAGACAGGGGAGAACACTGAAGCTTTCTTT.